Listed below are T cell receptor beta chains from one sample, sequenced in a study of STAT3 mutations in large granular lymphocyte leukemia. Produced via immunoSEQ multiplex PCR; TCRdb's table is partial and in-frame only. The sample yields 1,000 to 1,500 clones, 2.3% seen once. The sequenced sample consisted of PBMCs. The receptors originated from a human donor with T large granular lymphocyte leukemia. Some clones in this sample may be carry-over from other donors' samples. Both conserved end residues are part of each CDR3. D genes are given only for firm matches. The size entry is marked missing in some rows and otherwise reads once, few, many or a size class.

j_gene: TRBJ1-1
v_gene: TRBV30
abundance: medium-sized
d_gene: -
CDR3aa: CAWSGAEDEAFF
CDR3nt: TGTGCCTGGAGTGGAGCAGAAGACGAAGCTTTCTTT

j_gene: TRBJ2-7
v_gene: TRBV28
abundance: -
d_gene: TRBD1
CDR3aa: CASSLRGPYYEQYF
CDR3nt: TGTGCCAGCAGTTTGAGGGGGCCCTACTACGAGCAGTACTTC

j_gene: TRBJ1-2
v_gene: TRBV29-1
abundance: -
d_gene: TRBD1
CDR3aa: CSVHAPGQGAGAYGYTF
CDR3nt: TGCAGCGTACATGCCCCGGGACAGGGGGCTGGAGCCTATGGCTACACCTTC

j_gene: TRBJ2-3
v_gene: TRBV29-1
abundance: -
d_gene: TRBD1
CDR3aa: CSVRQGSTDTQYF
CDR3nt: TGCAGCGTACGACAGGGAAGCACAGATACGCAGTATTTT

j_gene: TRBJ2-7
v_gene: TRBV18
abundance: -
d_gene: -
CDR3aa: CASSTGHEQYF
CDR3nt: TGTGCCAGCTCAACGGGGCACGAGCAGTACTTC

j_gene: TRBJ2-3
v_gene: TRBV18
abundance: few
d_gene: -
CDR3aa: CASSVGGDTQYF
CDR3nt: TGTGCCAGCTCAGTAGGGGGAGATACGCAGTATTTT

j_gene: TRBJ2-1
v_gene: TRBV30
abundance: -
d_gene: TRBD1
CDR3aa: CAWSEGASYANEQFF
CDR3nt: TGTGCCTGGAGTGAGGGGGCTAGCTATGCCAATGAGCAGTTCTTC

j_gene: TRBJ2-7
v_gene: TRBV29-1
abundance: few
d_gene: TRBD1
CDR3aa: CSVAGGKIYEQYF
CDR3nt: TGCAGCGTTGCAGGGGGAAAGATCTACGAGCAGTACTTC

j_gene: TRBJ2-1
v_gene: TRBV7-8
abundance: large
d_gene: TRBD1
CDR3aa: CASSLRQGPNNEQFF
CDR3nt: TGTGCCAGCAGCTTAAGACAGGGACCCAACAATGAGCAGTTCTTC

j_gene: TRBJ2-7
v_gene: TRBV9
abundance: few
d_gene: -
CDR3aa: CASSPQEGANYEQYF
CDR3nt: TGTGCCAGCAGTCCCCAAGAAGGGGCGAATTACGAGCAGTACTTC

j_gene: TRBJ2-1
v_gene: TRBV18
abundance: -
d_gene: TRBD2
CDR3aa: CASSRTSGAYEQFF
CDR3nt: TGTGCCAGCTCACGGACTAGCGGGGCATATGAGCAGTTCTTC

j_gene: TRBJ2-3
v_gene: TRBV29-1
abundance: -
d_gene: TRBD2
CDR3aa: CSALGLAGGDTQYF
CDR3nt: TGCAGCGCCCTCGGACTAGCGGGAGGAGATACGCAGTATTTT